What follows describes a single TCR beta chain. The investigators amplified TCR beta CDR3 regions from RNA transcripts. HTBI primers were the set used in a first-round RT-PCR of the TCR CDR3. Each CDR3 protein gets one entry after TCRdb re-called the multiplex PCR reads with MiXCR. This sample has a few hundred thousand distinct CDR3 sequences; approximately 14% occur once, and the top ten carry approximately 7%. Stable hyperthyroidism: no ophthalmopathy progression over 18 months of follow-up. Patients were aged 18 to 65, had disease duration under 2 months, and had newly diagnosed hyperthyroidism. Diagnoses used clinical symptoms, serum thyroxine and TRAb, thyroid ultrasound and orbital computed tomography. These data are taken from a study of T cells in Graves' hyperthyroidism and ophthalmopathy. The sequence was collected from a woman aged 25 to 39 with Graves' hyperthyroidism. Material for sequencing was blood.

CDR3 residues: CASSLAGFRANVLTF. As DNA, the CDR3 is TGTGCCAGCAGCTTAGCCGGGTTCCGGGCCAACGTCCTGACTTTC. This sequence joins TRBV7-9 and TRBJ2-6, with D unresolved. The CDR3 length is 15 residues. In germline, CDR1 is SEHNR, CDR2 FQNEAQ (reference sequence). The ends were cut back, 0 bases at V and 5 bases at J, with 8 bases in the middle.